This entry concerns a single T cell receptor beta chain. The data derive from a study of blood T cell repertoires in COVID-19. This CDR3 has 14 amino acids. The germline V and J ends were trimmed by 0 bases and 3 bases, with 9 bases remaining between them. Germline V CDR1 and CDR2: SGHAT, FQNNGV. Assay: immunoSEQ multiplex PCR; the TCRdb copy retains only in-frame clones and omits some. The table includes 300,000 to 450,000 clones, around 87% detected once. Sequenced input: PBMCs or T cells enriched from blood (not recorded which). The chain has TRBV11-2 and TRBJ2-7; D ambiguous. The TCR sequence derives from a man in his forties in a cohort exposed to, infected with or recovered from COVID-19 (not recorded which). The CDR3 protein is CASSLDGPFYEQYF. Here the CDR3 DNA reads TGTGCCAGCAGCTTAGATGGGCCTTTCTACGAGCAGTACTTC.